This T cell receptor (beta chain) derives from a study of Ad26.COV2.S vaccination and SARS-CoV-2 variants. Turning to the study itself: Participants got Ad26.COV2.S intramuscularly, once or twice 56 days apart.

CDR1 is KGHSH and CDR2 is LQKENI in the germline V gene. The CDR3 totals 16 residues. J was trimmed by 1 base and V by 3 bases; bases with no gene match: 2. Here immunoSEQ multiplex PCR was the method, and the copy in TCRdb shows in-frame clones only, minus some. The sample has 350,000 to 450,000 clones, 80% to 90% seen once. Treatment given: roughly 18 received Ad26.COV2.S at low or high dose, single or two shots; roughly five received placebo; per-sample allocation not given. Sampling took place 63 days after the first vaccine or placebo injection. The chain links TRBV18 to TRBJ2-4; 11 bases line up with TRBD1. The sequence was obtained from a person aged 18 to 65 who received the Ad26.COV2.S COVID-19 vaccine or a placebo. This specimen was peripheral blood, taken in a trial of Ad26.COV2.S vaccine versus placebo. The CDR3 bases are TGTGCCAGCTCACCCGGGACAGGGGGGGCCAAAAACATTCAGTACTTC. Amino acids: CASSPGTGGAKNIQYF. The full variable domain, rest sourced from reference TRBV18 and TRBJ2-4, is NAGVMQNPRHLVRRRGQEARLRCSPMKGHSHVYWYRQLPEEGLKFMVYLQKENIIDESGMPKERFSAEFPKEGPSILRIQQVVRGDSAAYFCASSPGTGGAKNIQYFGAGTRLSVL.